Following are 18 T cell receptor beta chains from one sample sequenced in a study of blood T cells in healthy people across ages. With a J-beta primer mix and a sample-barcoded 5' primer, a second PCR ran about 7 to 11 cycles. From the 5' RACE reads, TCRdb called clonotypes with MiXCR, one entry per CDR3 protein. Among 650,000 to 900,000 distinct CDR3 sequences listed, 55% to 65% were seen once. Specimen: blood. The receptor set was obtained from a man aged 30 to 39 in good health.

The rearrangement uses TRBV27 and TRBJ2-1; 12 positions agree with TRBD2. This CDR3 has 15 residues. Germline CDR1 and CDR2: MNHEY and SMNVEV (reference sequence). The trim removed 2 bases at V and 10 bases at J, leaving 6 bases unmatched. Here the CDR3 DNA reads TGTGCCAGCAGTTTACCGGCTAGCGGGGGGGGCGAGCAGTTCTTC. It specifies CASSLPASGGGEQFF.

This clonotype was detected many times. This chain connects TRBV4-1 to TRBJ2-7; D uncertain. The CDR3 is made up of 15 amino acids. The V and J ends lost 1 base and 2 bases respectively, with 12 bases between them. Germline CDR1 is MGHRA and CDR2 is YSYEKL. The CDR3 region has the DNA TGCGCCAGCAGCCAAGGGTCACTGCTGCCCTACGAGCAGTACTTC. Amino acid sequence: CASSQGSLLPYEQYF.

This chain links TRBV10-3 with TRBJ2-7, with 9 bases aligning to TRBD1. Germline V gene data show CDR1 as ENHRY and CDR2 as SYGVKD. The CDR3 sequence is 13 residues long. V was pared by 10 bases and J by 2 bases, with 6 bases of the junction left unmatched. The CDR3: CATSDRGTYEQYF. The CDR3 DNA reads TGTGCCACCTCGGACAGGGGAACCTACGAGCAGTACTTC.

This clonotype was counted a few times. The rearrangement links TRBV29-1 to TRBJ2-1; maybe TRBD1 (6 bases). With 1 base removed from V and 0 bases from J, the gap between germline ends came to 13 bases. The CDR3 has 16 residues. In germline, CDR1 is SQVTM, CDR2 ANQGSEA. CDR3 sequence: CSVEGTAQYSYNEQFF. As DNA, the CDR3 is TGCAGCGTTGAAGGGACAGCCCAGTACTCCTACAATGAGCAGTTCTTC.

This clonotype showed up just once. The chain links TRBV5-1 to TRBJ2-2; no clear D gene. The CDR3 covers 16 residues. Between the trimmed V and J ends, which lost 0 bases and 0 bases, there was a span of 9 bases. CDR1 SGHRS and CDR2 YFSETQ come from the germline V gene. As DNA, the CDR3 is TGCGCCAGCAGCTTGGAAGGCAGCGCGAACACCGGGGAGCTGTTTTTT. Its translation: CASSLEGSANTGELFF.

As to this clonotype: One junction end does not reproduce the germline sequence, and a read error may be involved. The rearrangement joins TRBV20-1 to TRBJ2-1; D assignment may be TRBD1 or TRBD2 (5 bases each). Germline lookup yields CDR1 DFQATT and CDR2 SNEGSKA (reference sequence). This CDR3 is 14 amino acids long. The CDR3 DNA reads as TGCAGTACTAGAGTAAGGGGCCATTACAATGAGCAGTTCTTC. It encodes CSTRVRGHYNEQFF.

This chain links TRBV20-1 with TRBJ1-1, with TRBD1 as a possible D gene (6 bases). Germline assignment: CDR1 DFQATT and CDR2 SNEGSKA (reference sequence). The CDR3 totals 18 residues. V lost 6 bases and J 0 bases, leaving 26 bases between the germline ends. The CDR3 nucleotides are TGCAGTGCCCCCCCCCGGGGTTGGGGGCGCGCCCTGAACACTGAAGCTTTCTTT. This codes for CSAPPRGWGRALNTEAFF.

In its sample, this clonotype was seen a few times. The V gene is TRBV6-5, the J gene TRBJ2-5; D not certain. The length of the CDR3 is 13 residues. The V gene lost 6 bases and the J gene lost 6 bases, with 14 bases spanning the gap. The germline V gene has CDR1 MNHEY and CDR2 SVGAGI. In DNA, the CDR3 is TGTGCCAGCAGCCCCGGTGGTGTACAGACCCAGTACTTC. Its protein product is CASSPGGVQTQYF.

V and J are TRBV7-2 and TRBJ1-2; no firm D call. The CDR3 is 15 amino acids. The V end lost 3 bases, the J end lost 3 bases, and 14 bases lay between the germline ends. Germline lookup yields CDR1 SGHTA and CDR2 FQGNSA. CDR3 loop: CASSLLARLDYGYTF. Here the CDR3 DNA reads TGTGCCAGCAGCTTGCTGGCGCGCTTAGACTATGGCTACACCTTC.

The V call is TRBV18, the J call TRBJ1-1, with 7 bases identical to TRBD1. Per germline, CDR1 KGHSH and CDR2 LQKENI. V was clipped by 6 bases and J by 1 base; unmatched bases: 2. The CDR3 sequence is 13 residues long. CDR3 in DNA: TGTGCCAGCTCGGGACAGACGAACACTGAAGCTTTCTTT. It specifies CASSGQTNTEAFF.

The chain combines TRBV6-5 with TRBJ2-3, with D unclear. The CDR3 is 13 residues long. V was pared by 5 bases and J by 3 bases, with 9 bases between. Germline CDR1 is MNHEY and CDR2 is SVGAGI. The CDR3 loop reads CASSTFQTDTQYF. CDR3 DNA: TGTGCCAGCAGTACCTTTCAGACAGATACGCAGTATTTT.

The rearrangement links TRBV20-1 to TRBJ2-1; weak D call: TRBD1 (6 bases). Germline V gene data show CDR1 as DFQATT and CDR2 as SNEGSKA (reference sequence). This CDR3 is built from 16 residues. Trimming removed 1 base at V and 1 base at J, with 14 bases between. CDR3 protein: CSARGLVQGSYNEQFF. The DNA of the CDR3 is TGCAGTGCTAGAGGGTTAGTCCAGGGGTCCTACAATGAGCAGTTCTTC.

The chain couples TRBV6-2 or TRBV6-3 to TRBJ2-3, with unresolved D. CDR1 and CDR2 from the germline V gene are MNHEY and SVGEGT. V was pared by 5 bases and J by 4 bases, with 13 bases between. The CDR3 loop spans 14 amino acids. The CDR3 region is CASSPLTIPDTQYF. DNA for the CDR3: TGTGCCAGCAGTCCTCTCACTATCCCAGATACGCAGTATTTT.

The chain carries TRBV29-1 and TRBJ2-5, with TRBD2 identical over 7 bases. The CDR3 spans 14 residues. With 4 bases clipped from V and 1 base from J, the junction kept 6 bases outside the gene matches. The germline gives CDR1 SQVTM, CDR2 ANQGSEA. The CDR3 sequence: CSVAGRGTQETQYF. DNA for the CDR3: TGCAGCGTTGCGGGGCGGGGGACCCAAGAGACCCAGTACTTC.

The chain recombines TRBV4-3 with TRBJ2-3, with 7 nucleotides matching TRBD1. Germline V gives CDR1 LGHNA, CDR2 YSLEER. With V trimmed by 0 bases and J by 2 bases, 8 bases remained unmatched. This CDR3 is 17 amino acids long. The CDR3: CASSQDLRGPTTDTQYF. The CDR3 DNA reads as TGCGCCAGCAGCCAAGATCTGAGGGGGCCCACCACAGATACGCAGTATTTT.

The CDR3 region is CASSQDPHNPAKNIQYF. CDR3 sequence (DNA): TGCGCCAGCAGCCAAGACCCACACAACCCAGCCAAAAACATTCAGTACTTC. This chain uses TRBV4-3 with TRBJ2-4; D gene unclear. CDR1 LGHNA and CDR2 YSLEER come from the germline V gene. V dropped 0 bases and J dropped 0 bases, with 12 bases sitting between them. CDR3 length: 17 residues.

This rearrangement joins TRBV27 to TRBJ2-4; 12 bases match TRBD2. The DNA end is a closer match to TRBJ2-7, so the J assignment may be wrong. The CDR3 extends over 16 amino acids. Looked up from germline, CDR1 is MNHEY and CDR2 is SMNVEV (reference sequence). The CDR3 DNA sequence: TGTGCCAGCAGTTTCCTAGCGGGGGGGCTCACCTACGAGCAGTACTTC. Translation: CASSFLAGGLTYEQYF.

The chain combines TRBV7-2 with TRBJ2-1, with TRBD1 matching over 11 bases. Germline V gene sequence: CDR1 SGHTA, CDR2 FQGNSA. V dropped 7 bases and J dropped 4; count of bases not matched to a gene: 6. This CDR3 spans 15 amino acids. This CDR3 reads CASIQGQGAYNEQFF. For the CDR3, the DNA is TGTGCCAGCATCCAAGGACAGGGGGCATACAATGAGCAGTTCTTC.